The T cell receptor (beta chain) described here comes from a study of low-dose radiotherapy and immunotherapy resistance in tumors. Turning to the study itself: Cohort 1 received 0.5 Gy per fraction every 2 weeks, totaling 6.5 Gy. Patients received cyclophosphamide 200 mg/m2 intravenously every two weeks, the day before radiation-immunotherapy. On cycle 1 day 1, patients started four cycles of oral aspirin 300 mg daily.

The sample's time point: before trial treatment. The table lists this clonotype with many counts. Germline V gene lookup returns CDR1 PRHDT and CDR2 FYEKMQ (reference sequence). The CDR3 length is 14 residues. After removal of 3 bases from V and 8 bases from J, the junction contained 9 bases not matched to a gene. Alpha- and beta-chain coverage of first-strand cDNA came from TRAV- and TRBV-specific primers. TCR amplification used around 19 PCR cycles, a constant-region primer and a V-primer adapter. MiXCR, applied by TCRdb to the reads, yields one record per CDR3 protein. The sample yields approximately 89,000 distinct CDR3 sequences, about 20% seen once.

The chain combines TRBV13 with TRBJ1-2, with 7 bases matching TRBD1. This receptor was taken from a male donor with prostate cancer. Sequenced material: PBMCs, taken before treatment. CDR3 in DNA: TGTGCCAGCAGCTTGCCCGGGACAGTAGAGGGCTACACCTTC. As protein: CASSLPGTVEGYTF.